The source of this T cell receptor (gamma chain) is a study of Vδ1+ human thymocytes. Study outcomes and limitations: Thymic TRG and TRD repertoires appeared highly polyclonal, with Gaussian CDR3 length distributions. Roughly 22% of thymic delta-chain sequences were Vdelta2, with few Vdelta3, unlike blood Vdelta1+ controls.

This clone has only a few counts. As yet, its antigen is unknown. Sequences come from RNA converted to cDNA by reverse transcription. Multiplex PCR used pooled V-gene forward primers and a constant-region reverse primer to amplify CDR3s. TCRdb reanalysed the multiplex PCR reads with CATT. The table records about 23,000 gamma-chain clones, approximately 13% of them present only once. The CDR3 has 16 amino acids. Trimming at V came to 2 bases and at J to 3 bases, leaving 13 bases not matched to a gene. Germline V gene sequence: CDR1 EGSTGY, CDR2 YDSYTSSV. The gene calls are TRGV4 and TRGJ1 or TRGJ2. Specimen: Vdelta1+ gamma-delta thymocytes from the thymus. The subset denotes: FACS-sorted CD3+ TCRalphabeta- TCRVdelta1+ TCRVdelta2- thymocytes. The clonotype originates from a child less than two years old who had congenital heart surgery. The CDR3: CATWDEGSVTYYKKLF. As DNA, the CDR3 is TGTGCCACCTGGGATGAGGGCTCCGTAACTTATTATAAGAAACTCTTT.